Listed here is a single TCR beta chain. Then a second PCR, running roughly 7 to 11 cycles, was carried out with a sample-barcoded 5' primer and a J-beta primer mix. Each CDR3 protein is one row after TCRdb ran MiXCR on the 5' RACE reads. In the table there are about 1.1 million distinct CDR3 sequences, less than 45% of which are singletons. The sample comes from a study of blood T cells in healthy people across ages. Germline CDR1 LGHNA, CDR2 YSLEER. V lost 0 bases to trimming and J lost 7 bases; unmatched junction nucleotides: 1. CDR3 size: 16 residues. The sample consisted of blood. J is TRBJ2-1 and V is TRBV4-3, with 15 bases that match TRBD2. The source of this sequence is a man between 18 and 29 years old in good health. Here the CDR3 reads CASSQEGTSGGNEQFF. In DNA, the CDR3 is TGCGCCAGCAGCCAAGAGGGGACTAGCGGGGGGAATGAGCAGTTCTTC.